This T cell receptor beta chain was found in a study of blood T cell repertoires in COVID-19. Study details: Both acute and convalescent COVID-19 samples were obtained from the United States, Italy and Spain. The cDNA or gDNA used as material had been derived from T cells, B-cell-depleted T cells, or PBMCs.

Comments on this clone: The sample carries other DNA sequences with the same CDR3.

V was clipped by 1 base and J by 5 bases, with 6 bases between them. The CDR3 runs 13 residues. Per germline, CDR1 SGHVS and CDR2 FQNEAQ. Authors' processing steps: It was from reference gene primer amplification that nucleated cell counts were estimated. Sequencing used immunoSEQ multiplex PCR; TCRdb keeps in-frame clones, though not all of them. V and J calls and clone size are copied from that table; D and trimming were computed from the DNA. The top ten clones hold around 2.2% of a sample with approximately 250,000 clones, roughly 88% of them seen once. This TCR derives from a man aged 30 to 45 who had recovered from COVID-19. Material for sequencing was peripheral blood. The J gene is TRBJ1-5, the V gene TRBV7-8; D may be TRBD1 (5 bases). The CDR3 DNA reads TGTGCCAGCAGCTTAGGGGGGGATCAGCCCCAGCATTTT. Its protein product is CASSLGGDQPQHF.